These 13 T cell receptor beta chains share one sample of origin, sequenced in a study of T cells in Graves' hyperthyroidism and ophthalmopathy. TCR beta CDR3 regions were amplified from RNA transcripts. First-round RT-PCR targeting the TCR CDR3 was performed with the HTBI primer set. Each CDR3 protein is one row after TCRdb ran MiXCR on the multiplex PCR reads. The data hold hundreds of thousands of distinct CDR3 sequences, with about 15% observed a single time. The specimen was blood. These receptors were obtained from a woman between 18 and 30 years old with Graves' hyperthyroidism.

The chain has TRBV10-3 and TRBJ2-1; 10 bases fit TRBD2. This CDR3 comprises 15 residues. CDR1 ENHRY and CDR2 SYGVKD come from the germline V gene. The ends lost 6 bases at V and 4 bases at J; junction bases unmatched: 6. This chain's CDR3 is CAISLAGAGYNEQFF. Written as DNA, the CDR3 is TGTGCCATCAGCCTAGCGGGAGCTGGTTACAATGAGCAGTTCTTC.

This clonotype occurred many times. The chain recombines TRBV7-8 with TRBJ2-5, with 13 positions matching TRBD2. The CDR3 loop spans 17 amino acids. V was clipped by 5 bases and J by 4 bases; unmatched bases: 10. The V gene's germline CDR1 is SGHVS and CDR2 FQNEAQ. For the CDR3, the DNA is TGTGCCAGCAGCCCCCGGACTAGCGGGAGTACTGCAGAGACCCAGTACTTC. Its translation: CASSPRTSGSTAETQYF.

Note on this clonotype: A much larger clonotype is one base distant, so this may be a read error. The chain couples TRBV4-2 to TRBJ2-7; no firm D call. V lost 3 bases and J 6 bases, leaving 15 bases between the germline ends. CDR3 length: 14 residues. CDR1 is LGHNA, CDR2 YNFKEQ, per germline. The CDR3 sequence: CASSQQKGGREQYF. CDR3 nucleotides: TGTGCCAGCAGCCAGCAGAAGGGCGGCCGCGAGCAGTACTTC.

The chain carries TRBV14 and TRBJ2-2; possibly TRBD2 for D (5 bases). This CDR3 contains 18 residues. V shed 2 bases and J shed 3 bases, with 19 bases lying between them. Germline-derived CDR1 and CDR2 are SGHDN and FVKESK. CDR3 residues: CASSQKETRERDTGELFF. In nucleotides, the CDR3 is TGTGCCAGCAGCCAAAAGGAGACCCGGGAAAGGGACACCGGGGAGCTGTTTTTT.

This clonotype was seen only a few times. The chain links TRBV19 to TRBJ1-1; D gene ambiguous. The V end was cut by 1 base, the J end by 0 bases, with 15 bases between. This CDR3 is 17 amino acids long. Germline V gives CDR1 LNHDA, CDR2 SQIVND (reference sequence). The CDR3 loop reads CASSIGQLRFMNTEAFF. The CDR3 coding sequence is TGTGCCAGTAGTATAGGCCAGTTAAGGTTCATGAACACTGAAGCTTTCTTT.

This clonotype was seen at least ten times. The genes are TRBV30 and TRBJ1-2; D might be TRBD1 (5 bases). The CDR3 is 16 amino acids. V lost 0 bases, J lost 8 bases, and 22 bases lay in between. The germline V gene encodes CDR1 GTSNPN and CDR2 SVGIG (reference sequence). CDR3 sequence reads: CAWSVPFGGASWGYTF. The CDR3 DNA reads as TGTGCCTGGAGTGTACCATTTGGAGGGGCGAGCTGGGGCTACACCTTC.

The chain uses TRBV20-1 and TRBJ1-1, with TRBD1 as a possible D gene (6 bases). CDR3 length: 13 amino acids. V was clipped by 6 bases and J by 1 base, with 12 bases between them. Germline CDR1 and CDR2: DFQATT and SNEGSKA (reference sequence). The CDR3 region has the DNA TGCAGTGCAACAATGGGACAGAACACTGAAGCTTTCTTT. Its translation: CSATMGQNTEAFF.

This clonotype was seen at least ten times. V is TRBV11-2 and J is TRBJ2-3; 7 bases line up with TRBD2. CDR3 length: 15 residues. V lost 5 bases to trimming and J lost 0 bases; unmatched junction nucleotides: 5. Germline loops: CDR1 SGHAT, CDR2 FQNNGV. CDR3 amino acids: CASSQRRGSTDTQYF. CDR3 nucleotides: TGTGCCAGCAGCCAGCGGCGGGGGAGCACAGATACGCAGTATTTT.

V is TRBV12-3 or TRBV12-4 and J is TRBJ1-2, with D perhaps matching TRBD1 (5 bases). Trimming cost V 3 bases and J 8 bases, with 16 bases left between them. This CDR3 has 14 residues. As DNA, the CDR3 is TGTGCCAGCAGTTTCCCAGGGTCTATTAGCGGCTACACCTTC. It is translated as CASSFPGSISGYTF.

This clonotype was observed at least ten times. The rearrangement uses TRBV28 and TRBJ2-7, with 9 bases lining up with TRBD1. V was pared by 6 bases and J by 5 bases, with 8 bases of the junction left unmatched. There are 14 residues in the CDR3. Per the germline V gene, CDR1 is MDHEN and CDR2 is SYDVKM. CDR3 residues: CASRLKGQGNEQYF. The CDR3 nucleotides read TGTGCCAGCAGATTAAAGGGACAGGGAAACGAGCAGTACTTC.

This clonotype was counted between two and nine times. The V call is TRBV25-1, the J call TRBJ1-4; TRBD1 aligns across 10 bases. V shed 4 bases and J 7 bases; nucleotides not matched to a gene: 15. The V gene's germline CDR1 is MGHDK and CDR2 SYGVNS. This CDR3 is built from 18 residues. CDR3 sequence reads: CASSAAGTGARGGEKLFF. In DNA, the CDR3 is TGTGCCAGCAGTGCAGCCGGGACAGGGGCACGGGGTGGTGAAAAACTGTTTTTT.

To note about this clonotype: A clone one base away is much larger, so this may be a read error. The CDR3 coding sequence is TGTGCCAGCAGAGCTACTAGCGAGAGGTACGAGCGGTACTTC. It specifies CASRATSERYERYF. The genes are TRBV2 and TRBJ2-7; TRBD2 aligns across 7 bases. The germline CDR1 and CDR2 sequences are SNHLY and FYNNEI. CDR3 length equals 14 residues.

This clonotype was recorded many times. The chain joins TRBV7-2 to TRBJ2-7; 8 nucleotides line up with TRBD1. Per germline, CDR1 SGHTA and CDR2 FQGNSA. This CDR3 is built from 15 residues. V was pared by 10 bases and J by 0 bases, with 11 bases of the junction left unmatched. The DNA for the CDR3 is TGTGCCATTCAGGGGGCAGGGGCGAGCTCCTACGAGCAGTACTTC. Translated: CAIQGAGASSYEQYF.